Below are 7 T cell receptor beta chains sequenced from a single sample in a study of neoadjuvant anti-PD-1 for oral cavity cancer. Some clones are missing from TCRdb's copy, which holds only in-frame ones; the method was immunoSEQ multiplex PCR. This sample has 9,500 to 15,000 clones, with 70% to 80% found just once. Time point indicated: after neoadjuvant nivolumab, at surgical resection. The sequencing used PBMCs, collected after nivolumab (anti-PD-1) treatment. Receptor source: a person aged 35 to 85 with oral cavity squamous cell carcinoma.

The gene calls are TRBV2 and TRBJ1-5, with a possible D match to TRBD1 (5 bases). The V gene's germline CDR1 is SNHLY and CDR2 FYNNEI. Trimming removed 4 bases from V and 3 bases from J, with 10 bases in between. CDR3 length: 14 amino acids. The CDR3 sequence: CASSGVRDNQPQHF. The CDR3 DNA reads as TGTGCCAGCAGTGGTGTCAGGGACAATCAGCCCCAGCATTTT.

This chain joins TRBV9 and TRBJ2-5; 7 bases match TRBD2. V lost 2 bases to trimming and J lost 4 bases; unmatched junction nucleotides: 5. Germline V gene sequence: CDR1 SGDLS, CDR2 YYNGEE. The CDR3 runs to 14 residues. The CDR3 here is CASSVALAPETQYF. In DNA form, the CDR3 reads TGTGCCAGCAGCGTCGCACTAGCGCCAGAGACCCAGTACTTC.

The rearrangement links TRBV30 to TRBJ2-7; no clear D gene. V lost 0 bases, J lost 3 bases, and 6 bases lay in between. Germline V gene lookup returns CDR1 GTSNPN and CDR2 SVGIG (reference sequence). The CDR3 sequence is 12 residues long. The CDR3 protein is CAWSVNGYEQYF. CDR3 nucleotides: TGTGCCTGGAGTGTAAATGGCTACGAGCAGTACTTC.

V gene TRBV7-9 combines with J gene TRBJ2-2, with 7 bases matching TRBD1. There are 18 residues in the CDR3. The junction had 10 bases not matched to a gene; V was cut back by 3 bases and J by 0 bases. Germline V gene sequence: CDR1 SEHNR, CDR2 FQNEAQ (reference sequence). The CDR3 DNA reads TGTGCCAGCAGCTTTAGGGGGCCGACACCAGCGAACACCGGGGAGCTGTTTTTT. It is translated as CASSFRGPTPANTGELFF.

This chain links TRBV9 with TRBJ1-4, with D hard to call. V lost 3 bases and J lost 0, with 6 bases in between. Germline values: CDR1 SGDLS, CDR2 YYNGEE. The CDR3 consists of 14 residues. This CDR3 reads CASSATATNEKLFF. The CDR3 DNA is TGTGCCAGCAGCGCGACGGCAACTAATGAAAAACTGTTTTTT. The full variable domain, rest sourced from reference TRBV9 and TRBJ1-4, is DSGVTQTPKHLITATGQRVTLRCSPRSGDLSVYWYQQSLDQGLQFLIQYYNGEERAKGNILERFSAQQFPDLHSELNLSSLELGDSALYFCASSATATNEKLFFGSGTQLSVL.

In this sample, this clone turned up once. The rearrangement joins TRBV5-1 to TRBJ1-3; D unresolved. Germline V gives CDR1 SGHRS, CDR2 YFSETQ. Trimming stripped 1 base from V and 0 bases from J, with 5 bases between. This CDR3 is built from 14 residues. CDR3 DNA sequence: TGCGCCAGCAGCTTGTACCACTCTGGAAACACCATATATTTT. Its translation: CASSLYHSGNTIYF.

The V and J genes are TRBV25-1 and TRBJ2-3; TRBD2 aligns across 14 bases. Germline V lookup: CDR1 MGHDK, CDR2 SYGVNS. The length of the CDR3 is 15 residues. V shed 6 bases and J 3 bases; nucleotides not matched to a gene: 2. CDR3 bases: TGTGCCAGCAGGGGGACTAGCGGGGGAACAGATACGCAGTATTTT. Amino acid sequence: CASRGTSGGTDTQYF.